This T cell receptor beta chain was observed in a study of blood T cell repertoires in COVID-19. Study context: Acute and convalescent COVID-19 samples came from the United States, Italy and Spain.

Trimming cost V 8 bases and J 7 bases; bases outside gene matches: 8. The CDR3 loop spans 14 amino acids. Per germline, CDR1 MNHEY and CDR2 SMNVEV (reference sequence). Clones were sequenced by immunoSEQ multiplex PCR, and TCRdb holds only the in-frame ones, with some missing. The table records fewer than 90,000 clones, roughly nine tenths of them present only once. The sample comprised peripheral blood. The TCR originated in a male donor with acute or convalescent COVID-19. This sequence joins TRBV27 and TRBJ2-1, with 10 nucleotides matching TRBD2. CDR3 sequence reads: CASRTSGERNEQFF. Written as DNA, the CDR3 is TGTGCCAGCCGTACTAGCGGGGAGAGGAATGAGCAGTTCTTC.